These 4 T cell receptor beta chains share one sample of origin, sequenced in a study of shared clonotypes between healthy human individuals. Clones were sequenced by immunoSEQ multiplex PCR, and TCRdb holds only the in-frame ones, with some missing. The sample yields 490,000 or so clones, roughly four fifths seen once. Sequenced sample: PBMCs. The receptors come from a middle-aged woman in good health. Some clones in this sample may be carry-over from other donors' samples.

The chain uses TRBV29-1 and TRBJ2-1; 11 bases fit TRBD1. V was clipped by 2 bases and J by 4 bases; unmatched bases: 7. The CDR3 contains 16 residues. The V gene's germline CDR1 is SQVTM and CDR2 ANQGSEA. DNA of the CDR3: TGCAGCGTTGAATCAGGACAGGGGGCTGTTTACAATGAGCAGTTCTTC. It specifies CSVESGQGAVYNEQFF.

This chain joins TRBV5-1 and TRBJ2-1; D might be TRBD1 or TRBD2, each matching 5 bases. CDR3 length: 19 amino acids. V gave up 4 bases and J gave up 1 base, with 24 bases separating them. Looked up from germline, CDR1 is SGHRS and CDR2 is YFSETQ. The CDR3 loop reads CASSKVGERTMWSYNEQFF. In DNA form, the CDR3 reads TGCGCCAGCAGCAAAGTCGGGGAACGGACAATGTGGTCCTACAATGAGCAGTTCTTC.

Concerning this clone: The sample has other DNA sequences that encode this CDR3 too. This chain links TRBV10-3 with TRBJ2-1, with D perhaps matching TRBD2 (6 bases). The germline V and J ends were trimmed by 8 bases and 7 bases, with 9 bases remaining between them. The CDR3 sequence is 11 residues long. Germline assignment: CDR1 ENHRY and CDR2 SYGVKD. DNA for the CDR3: TGTGCCATCGGGGGAGGAAATGAGCAGTTCTTC. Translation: CAIGGGNEQFF.

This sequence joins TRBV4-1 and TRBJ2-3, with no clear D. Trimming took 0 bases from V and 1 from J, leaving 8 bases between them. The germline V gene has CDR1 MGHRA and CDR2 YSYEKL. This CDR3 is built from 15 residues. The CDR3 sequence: CASSQEPTRTDTQYF. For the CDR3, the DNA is TGCGCCAGCAGCCAAGAACCCACCCGCACAGATACGCAGTATTTT.